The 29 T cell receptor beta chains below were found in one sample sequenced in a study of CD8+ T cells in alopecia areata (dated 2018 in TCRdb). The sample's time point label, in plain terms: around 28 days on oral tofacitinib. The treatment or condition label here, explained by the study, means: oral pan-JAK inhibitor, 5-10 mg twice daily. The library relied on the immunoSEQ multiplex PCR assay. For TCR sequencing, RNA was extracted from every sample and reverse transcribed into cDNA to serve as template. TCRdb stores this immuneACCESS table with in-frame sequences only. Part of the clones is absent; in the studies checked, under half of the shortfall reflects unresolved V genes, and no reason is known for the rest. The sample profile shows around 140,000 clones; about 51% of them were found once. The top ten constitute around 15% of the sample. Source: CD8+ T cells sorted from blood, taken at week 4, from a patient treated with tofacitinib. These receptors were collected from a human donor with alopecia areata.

The CDR3 nucleotides are TGCAGCGTTGAGGCAGGGTGGGGCTATGGCTACACCTTC. Translation: CSVEAGWGYGYTF. V is TRBV29-1 and J is TRBJ1-2; TRBD1 is a possible D gene (5 bases). This CDR3 comprises 13 residues. The germline V and J ends were trimmed by 3 bases and 4 bases, with 12 bases remaining between them. The germline V gene encodes CDR1 SQVTM and CDR2 ANQGSEA. Complete variable domain (other parts from reference TRBV29-1 and TRBJ1-2): SAVISQKPSRDICQRGTSLTIQCQVDSQVTMMFWYRQQPGQSLTLIATANQGSEATYESGFVIDKFPISRPNLTFSTLTVSNMSPEDSSIYLCSVEAGWGYGYTFGSGTRLTVV.

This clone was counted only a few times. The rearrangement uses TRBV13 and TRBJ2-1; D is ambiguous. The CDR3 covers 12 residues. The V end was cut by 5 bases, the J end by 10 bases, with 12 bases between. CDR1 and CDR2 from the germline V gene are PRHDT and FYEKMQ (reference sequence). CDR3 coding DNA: TGTGCCAGCAGCGGTGAGACGGTGGAGCAGTTCTTC. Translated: CASSGETVEQFF.

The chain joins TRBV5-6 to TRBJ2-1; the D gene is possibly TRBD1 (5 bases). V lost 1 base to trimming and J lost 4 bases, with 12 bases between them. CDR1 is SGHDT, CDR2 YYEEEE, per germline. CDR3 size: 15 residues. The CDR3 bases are TGTGCCAGCAGCTTGCTCCAGGGCTTTTACAATGAGCAGTTCTTC. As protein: CASSLLQGFYNEQFF.

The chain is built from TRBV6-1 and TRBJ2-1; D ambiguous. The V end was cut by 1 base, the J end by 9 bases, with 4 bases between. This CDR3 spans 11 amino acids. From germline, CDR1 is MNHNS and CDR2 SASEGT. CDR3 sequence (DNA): TGTGCCAGCAGTGAAGGCGGTGAGCAGTTCTTC. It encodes CASSEGGEQFF.

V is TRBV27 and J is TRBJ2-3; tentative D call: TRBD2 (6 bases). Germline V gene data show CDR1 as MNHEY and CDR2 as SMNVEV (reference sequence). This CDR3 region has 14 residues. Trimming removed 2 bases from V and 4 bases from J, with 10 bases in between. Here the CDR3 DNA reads TGTGCCAGCAGTTTAACTAGCTGGGCAGATACGCAGTATTTT. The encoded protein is CASSLTSWADTQYF.

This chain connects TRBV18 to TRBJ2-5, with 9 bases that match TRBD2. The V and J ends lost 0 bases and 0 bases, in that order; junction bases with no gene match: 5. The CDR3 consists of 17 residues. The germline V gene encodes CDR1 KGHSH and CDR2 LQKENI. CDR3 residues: CASSPPSGGEYQETQYF. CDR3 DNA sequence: TGTGCCAGCTCACCACCTAGCGGGGGCGAGTACCAAGAGACCCAGTACTTC.

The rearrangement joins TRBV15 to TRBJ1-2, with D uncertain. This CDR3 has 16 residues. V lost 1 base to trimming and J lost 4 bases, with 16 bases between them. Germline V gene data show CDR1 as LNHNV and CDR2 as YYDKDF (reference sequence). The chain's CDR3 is CATSRVVTAKGYGYTF. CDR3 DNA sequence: TGTGCCACCAGCAGAGTAGTAACCGCTAAGGGCTATGGCTACACCTTC.

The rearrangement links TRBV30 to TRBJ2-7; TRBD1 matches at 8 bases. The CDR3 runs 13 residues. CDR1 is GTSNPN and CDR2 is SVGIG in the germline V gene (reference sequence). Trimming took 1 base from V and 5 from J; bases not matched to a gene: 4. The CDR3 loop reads CAWSEQGAHEQYF. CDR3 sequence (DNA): TGTGCCTGGAGTGAGCAGGGGGCTCACGAGCAGTACTTC.

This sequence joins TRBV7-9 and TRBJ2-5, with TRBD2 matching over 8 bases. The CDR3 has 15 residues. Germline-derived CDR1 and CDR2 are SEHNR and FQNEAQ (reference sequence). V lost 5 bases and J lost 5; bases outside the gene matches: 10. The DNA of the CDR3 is TGTGCCAGCAGCACCAGACTAGCGCCCGATGAGACCCAGTACTTC. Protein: CASSTRLAPDETQYF.

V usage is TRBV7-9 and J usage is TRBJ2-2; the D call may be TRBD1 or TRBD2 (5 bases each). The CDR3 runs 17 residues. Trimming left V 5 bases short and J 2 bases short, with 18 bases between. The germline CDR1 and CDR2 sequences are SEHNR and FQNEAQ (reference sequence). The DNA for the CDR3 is TGTGCCAGCAGCCAGACTAAAGGCAGGGTCAACACCGGGGAGCTGTTTTTT. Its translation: CASSQTKGRVNTGELFF. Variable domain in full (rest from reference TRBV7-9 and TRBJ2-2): DTGVSQNPRHKITKRGQNVTFRCDPISEHNRLYWYRQTLGQGPEFLTYFQNEAQLEKSRLLSDRFSAERPKGSFSTLEIQRTEQGDSAMYLCASSQTKGRVNTGELFFGEGSRLTVL.

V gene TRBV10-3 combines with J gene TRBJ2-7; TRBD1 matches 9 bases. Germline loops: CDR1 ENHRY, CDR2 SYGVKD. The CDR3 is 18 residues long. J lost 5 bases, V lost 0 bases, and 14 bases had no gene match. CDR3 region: CAISESIVIGQGFDEQYF. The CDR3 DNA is TGTGCCATCAGTGAGTCGATCGTAATTGGACAGGGGTTTGACGAGCAGTACTTC.

The CDR3, as DNA: TGTGCCAGCACTGTGGGACAGGGTGTGAACACTGAAGCTTTCTTT. Protein product: CASTVGQGVNTEAFF. The chain employs TRBV2 and TRBJ1-1; 9 nucleotides agree with TRBD1. CDR3 length: 15 amino acids. Trimming at V came to 7 bases and at J to 0 bases, leaving 6 bases not matched to a gene. CDR1 and CDR2 from the germline V gene are SNHLY and FYNNEI. The full variable domain, in which reference TRBV2 and TRBJ1-1 provide the parts outside the CDR3, is EPEVTQTPSHQVTQMGQEVILRCVPISNHLYFYWYRQILGQKVEFLVSFYNNEISEKSEIFDDQFSVERPDGSNFTLKIRSTKLEDSAMYFCASTVGQGVNTEAFFGQGTRLTVV.

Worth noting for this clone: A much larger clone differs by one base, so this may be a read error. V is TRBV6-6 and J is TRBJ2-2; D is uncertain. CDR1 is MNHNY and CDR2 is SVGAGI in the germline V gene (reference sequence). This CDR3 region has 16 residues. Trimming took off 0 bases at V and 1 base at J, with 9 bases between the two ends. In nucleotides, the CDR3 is TGTGCCAGCAGTTACTCGATGGGGAAGAACACCGGGGAGCTGTTTTTT. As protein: CASSYSMGKNTGELFF.

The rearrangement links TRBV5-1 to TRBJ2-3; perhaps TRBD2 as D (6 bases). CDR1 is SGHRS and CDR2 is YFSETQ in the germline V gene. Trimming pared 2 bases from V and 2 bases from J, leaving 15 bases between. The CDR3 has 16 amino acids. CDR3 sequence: CASSLLRGTTTDTQYF. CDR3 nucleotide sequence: TGCGCCAGCAGCTTACTACGCGGGACCACCACAGATACGCAGTATTTT.

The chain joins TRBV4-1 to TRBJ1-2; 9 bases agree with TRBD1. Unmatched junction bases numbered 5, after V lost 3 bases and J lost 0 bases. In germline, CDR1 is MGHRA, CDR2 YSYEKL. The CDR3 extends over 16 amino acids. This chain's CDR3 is CASSQGQGSANYGYTF. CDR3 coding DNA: TGCGCCAGCAGCCAGGGACAGGGATCCGCTAACTATGGCTACACCTTC.

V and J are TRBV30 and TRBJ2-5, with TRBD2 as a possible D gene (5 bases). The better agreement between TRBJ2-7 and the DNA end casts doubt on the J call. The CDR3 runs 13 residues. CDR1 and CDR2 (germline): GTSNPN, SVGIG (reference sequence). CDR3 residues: CAWSGTASYEQYF. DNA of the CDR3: TGTGCCTGGAGTGGGACTGCCTCCTACGAGCAGTACTTC.

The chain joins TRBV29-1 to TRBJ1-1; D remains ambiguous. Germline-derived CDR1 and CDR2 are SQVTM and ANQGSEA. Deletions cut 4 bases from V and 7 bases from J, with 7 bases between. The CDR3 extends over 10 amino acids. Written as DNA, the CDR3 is TGCAGCGTTGTTTTGGGTGAAGCTTTCTTT. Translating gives CSVVLGEAFF.

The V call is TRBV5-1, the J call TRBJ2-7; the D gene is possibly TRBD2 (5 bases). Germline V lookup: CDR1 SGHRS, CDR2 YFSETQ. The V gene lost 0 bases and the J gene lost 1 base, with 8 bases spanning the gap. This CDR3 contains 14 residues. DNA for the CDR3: TGCGCCAGCAGCTTGGTCCGGGGATCCTACGAGCAGTACTTC. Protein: CASSLVRGSYEQYF.

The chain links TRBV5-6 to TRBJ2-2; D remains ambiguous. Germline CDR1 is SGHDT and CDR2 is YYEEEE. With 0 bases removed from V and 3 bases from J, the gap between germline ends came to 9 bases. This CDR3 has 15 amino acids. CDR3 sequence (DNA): TGTGCCAGCAGCTTGGCCAGTCAGTACACCGGGGAGCTGTTTTTT. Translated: CASSLASQYTGELFF.

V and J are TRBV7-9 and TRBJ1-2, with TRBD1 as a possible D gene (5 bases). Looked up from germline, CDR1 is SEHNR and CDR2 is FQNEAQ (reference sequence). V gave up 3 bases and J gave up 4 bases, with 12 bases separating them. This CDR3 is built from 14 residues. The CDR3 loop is CASSFSEGTYGYTF. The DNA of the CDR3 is TGTGCCAGCAGCTTTTCCGAGGGGACCTATGGCTACACCTTC.

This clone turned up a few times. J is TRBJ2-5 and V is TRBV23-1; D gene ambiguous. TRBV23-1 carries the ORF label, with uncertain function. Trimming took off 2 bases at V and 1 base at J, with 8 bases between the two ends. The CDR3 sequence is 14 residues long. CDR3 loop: CASSQGRSQETQYF. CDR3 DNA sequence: TGCGCCAGCAGTCAAGGCCGGAGCCAAGAGACCCAGTACTTC.

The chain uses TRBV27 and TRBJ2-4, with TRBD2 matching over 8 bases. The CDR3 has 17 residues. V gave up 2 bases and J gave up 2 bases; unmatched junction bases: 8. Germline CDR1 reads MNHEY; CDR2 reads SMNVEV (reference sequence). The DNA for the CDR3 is TGTGCCAGCAGTTTACCCTTTAGCGGGGATTCCAAAAACATTCAGTACTTC. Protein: CASSLPFSGDSKNIQYF.

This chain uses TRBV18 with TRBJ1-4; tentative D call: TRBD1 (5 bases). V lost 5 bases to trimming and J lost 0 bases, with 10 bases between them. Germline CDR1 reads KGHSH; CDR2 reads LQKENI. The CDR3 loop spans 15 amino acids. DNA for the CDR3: TGTGCCAGCTCAACGGGGGTTGCAACTAATGAAAAACTGTTTTTT. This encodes CASSTGVATNEKLFF.

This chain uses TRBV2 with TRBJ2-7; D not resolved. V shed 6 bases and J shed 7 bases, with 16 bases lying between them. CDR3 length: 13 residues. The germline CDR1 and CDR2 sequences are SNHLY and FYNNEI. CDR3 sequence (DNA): TGTGCCAGCAGAAGTGGGCGTCCCTGGGAGCAGTACTTC. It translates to CASRSGRPWEQYF.

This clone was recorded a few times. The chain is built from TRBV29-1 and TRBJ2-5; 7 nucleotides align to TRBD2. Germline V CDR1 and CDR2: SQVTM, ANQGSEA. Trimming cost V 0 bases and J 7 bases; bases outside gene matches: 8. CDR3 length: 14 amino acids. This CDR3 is CSVEDPGGLGTQYF. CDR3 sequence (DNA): TGCAGCGTTGAAGATCCGGGAGGTTTGGGGACCCAGTACTTC.

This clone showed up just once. CDR3 residues: CASSLALTGFYNEQFF. The DNA of the CDR3 is TGTGCCAGCAGCTTGGCGTTAACAGGGTTTTACAATGAGCAGTTCTTC. This chain connects TRBV5-6 to TRBJ2-1; the D gene is possibly TRBD1 (6 bases). V lost 0 bases and J lost 4, with 14 bases in between. This CDR3 spans 16 amino acids. Looked up from germline, CDR1 is SGHDT and CDR2 is YYEEEE.

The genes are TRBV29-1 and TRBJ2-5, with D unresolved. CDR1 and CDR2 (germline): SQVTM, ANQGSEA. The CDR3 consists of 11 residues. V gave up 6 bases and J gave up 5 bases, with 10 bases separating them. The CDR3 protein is CSVGHLETQYF. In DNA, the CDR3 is TGCAGCGTGGGCCACCTGGAGACCCAGTACTTC.

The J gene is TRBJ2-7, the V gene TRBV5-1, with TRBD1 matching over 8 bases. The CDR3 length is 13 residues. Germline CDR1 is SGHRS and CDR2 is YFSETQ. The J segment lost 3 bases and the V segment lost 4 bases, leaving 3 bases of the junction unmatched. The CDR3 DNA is TGCGCCAGCAGCCAAGGGACAGGCTACGAGCAGTACTTC. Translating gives CASSQGTGYEQYF.

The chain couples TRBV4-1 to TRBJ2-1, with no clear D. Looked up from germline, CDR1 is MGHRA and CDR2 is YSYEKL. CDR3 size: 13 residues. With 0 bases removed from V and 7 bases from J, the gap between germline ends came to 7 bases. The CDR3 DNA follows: TGCGCCAGCAGCCAAGAAAGAGTTAATGAGCAGTTCTTC. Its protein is CASSQERVNEQFF.